The T cell receptor beta chain described here comes from a study of cytomegalovirus exposure and HLA in healthy donors. It was with 60 Vbeta and 13 Jbeta primers that the PCR ran. Repertoires were generated with immunoSEQ multiplex PCR, while TCRdb's copy carries only in-frame clones and drops some. In the table there are 150,000 to 200,000 clones, about four fifths of which are singletons. Trimming cost V 3 bases and J 5 bases; bases outside gene matches: 17. This CDR3 contains 18 residues. Germline V gene lookup returns CDR1 SGDLS and CDR2 YYNGEE. The sequencing input was PBMCs. The chain uses TRBV9 and TRBJ1-1, with 9 bases lining up with TRBD1. This clonotype was sampled from a woman in her thirties in good health and CMV-seronegative. The CDR3 DNA sequence: TGTGCCAGCAGCGCGGGGACAGGGTTAAGTCGATTCGGTACTGAAGCTTTCTTT. The encoded protein is CASSAGTGLSRFGTEAFF.